This T cell receptor beta chain stems from a study of T cell responses to AZD1222 COVID-19 vaccine (dated by TCRdb to about 2021). For context, the study as a whole: AZD1222 recipients with second doses at about 4 weeks or about 12 weeks were pooled, because spike-specific TCR depth and breadth did not differ between schedules. Enrollment into the trials was organized by age into subgroups of 18-55, 56-69 and 70-plus years, and those subgroups contained roughly 150, 30 and 60 TCR-sequenced participants, respectively. TCR sequencing covered fewer than 250 trial participants: 207 given two doses of AZD1222 and about 26 given two doses of MenACWY control vaccine. Summary of the overall study and its limitations: Because no day 14 peak-response samples were available, repertoires were characterized only after the peak T cell response. The vaccine-associated CD4 TCRs covered the entire spike protein, and the dominant responses fell in regions 160-218 and 743-854. Participants were mostly white British and included more females than males, and it was suggested by the authors that clonal diversity may have been underestimated. The 56-69-year group was small, and its depth increase did not reach significance, likely because of low power. Conclusions about previously exposed vaccinees are limited because only six or seven AZD1222 recipients were SARS-CoV-2 seropositive at baseline. After two AZD1222 doses, both the breadth and the depth of spike-specific TCRs were significantly higher than at day 0 and than in MenACWY recipients. Reportedly, almost half of the unique spike-specific TCRs recognized epitopes lying outside the regions that are mutated in the B.1.351 and B.1.1.7 variants.

V ends up 5 bases short and J 1 base short, with an unmatched junction base count of 6. Measured from the cysteine to the phenylalanine, the CDR3 is 15 residues long. Only the CDR3 part of the read is kept: 45 bases, read in frame from the first base. Based on the germline V gene (reference sequence), the CDR1 and CDR2 sequences are SGHAT and FQDESV. Read against the paper, the sample's time point label means: baseline before first vaccination. Vaccinee samples were obtained from the UK trials COV001 and COV002, which included a single-blind randomized controlled phase 2/3 trial of AZD1222 (ChAdOx1 nCoV-19) in healthy adults. Trial participant PBMC samples were collected at day 0 and day 28 after the second dose for TCRbeta chain sequencing. A word on this clone: What this receptor recognizes is not known. No per-base quality is available; no much larger clone lies one base away.

The CDR3 regions of human TCRbeta chains were analyzed by immunosequencing. The authors' pipeline ran thus. Repertoire TCRs were matched against a reference library of SARS-CoV-2-specific TCRs generated with the MIRA antigen-specificity platform. Breadth was defined as the fraction of unique TCRs that were SARS-CoV-2-associated, and depth was defined as the fraction of total T cells that were SARS-CoV-2-associated. Using the MIRA data, each spike-specific TCR was mapped to the spike region that the TCR reacts to and placed in a CD4 or CD8 class. Log10-transformed breadth and depth values were compared by one-way ANOVA with Sidak's multiple comparisons tests. TCRdb's version of the immuneACCESS table is confined to in-frame rearrangements and falls short of the full clone set. An unresolved V gene accounts for under half of the shortfall where checked; the remainder is of unknown origin. Clone size and the V and J calls come from that table; the DNA yielded D and trimming. In this sample the table shows more than 85,000 clones, 85% to 95% of which occur a single time. Over 6% of the sample belongs to the ten largest clones.

The sequences come from peripheral blood, collected on day 0 of AZD1222 vaccination. The source of this sequence is an adult in good health. The chain is assembled from TRBV11-1 and TRBJ1-1, with 8 central nucleotides matching TRBD1. The CDR3: CASSASQGGNTEAFF. The nucleotide sequence reads TGTGCCAGCAGCGCTTCACAGGGGGGGAACACTGAAGCTTTCTTT.